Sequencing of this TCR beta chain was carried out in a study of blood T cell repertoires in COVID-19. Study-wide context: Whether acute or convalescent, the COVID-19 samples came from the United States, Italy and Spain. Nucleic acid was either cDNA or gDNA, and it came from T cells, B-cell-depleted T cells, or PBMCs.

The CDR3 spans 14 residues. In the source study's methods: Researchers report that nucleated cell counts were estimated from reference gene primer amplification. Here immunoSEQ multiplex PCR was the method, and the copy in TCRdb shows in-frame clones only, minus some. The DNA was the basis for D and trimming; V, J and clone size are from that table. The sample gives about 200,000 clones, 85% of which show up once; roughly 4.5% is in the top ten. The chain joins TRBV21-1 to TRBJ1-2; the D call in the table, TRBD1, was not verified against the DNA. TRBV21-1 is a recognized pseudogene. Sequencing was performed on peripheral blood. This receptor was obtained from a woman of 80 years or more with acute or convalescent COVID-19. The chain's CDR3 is CASSTLPATGGETF. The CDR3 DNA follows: TGTGCCAGCAGCACCTTACCCGCTACAGGGGGCGAAACCTTC.